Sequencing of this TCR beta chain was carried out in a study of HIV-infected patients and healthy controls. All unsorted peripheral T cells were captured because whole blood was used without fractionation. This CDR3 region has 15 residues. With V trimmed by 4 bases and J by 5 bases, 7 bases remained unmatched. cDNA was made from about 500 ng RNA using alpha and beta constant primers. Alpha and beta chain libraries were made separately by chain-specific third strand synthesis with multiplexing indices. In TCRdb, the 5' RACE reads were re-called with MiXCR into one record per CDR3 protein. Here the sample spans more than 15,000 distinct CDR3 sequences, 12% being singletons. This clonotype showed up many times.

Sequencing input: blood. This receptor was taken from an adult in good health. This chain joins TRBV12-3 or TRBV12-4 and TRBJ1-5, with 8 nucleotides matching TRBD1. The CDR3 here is CASSSRQGAHQPQHF. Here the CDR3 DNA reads TGTGCCAGCAGTTCGCGGCAGGGGGCGCATCAGCCCCAGCATTTT.